A single sample gave rise to the 11 T cell receptor beta chains below, sequenced in a study of CD8 T cells in Susac syndrome. The RNA, roughly 0.45 to 1 ug, was put through reverse transcription using random hexamers. One entry per CDR3 protein, called by TCRdb with MiXCR from the immunoSEQ multiplex PCR reads. The table has tens of thousands of distinct CDR3 sequences, approximately 95% seen once. The sample taken for sequencing was CD8+ T cells from PBMCs. These receptors were collected from a human donor with Susac syndrome.

Details on this clonotype: Sequence at one end of the junction differs from germline and may be a read error. This chain connects TRBV27 to TRBJ2-7; D is uncertain. The germline V gene encodes CDR1 MNHEY and CDR2 SMNVEV (reference sequence). This CDR3 has 14 amino acids. The CDR3 DNA is TGTGCCAGCAGTTTTCGCGCGGCTCACTACAAGCAGTACTTC. This encodes CASSFRAAHYKQYF.

This rearrangement joins TRBV27 to TRBJ1-4, with D perhaps matching TRBD1 (6 bases). Germline V CDR1 and CDR2: MNHEY, SMNVEV (reference sequence). V was trimmed by 1 base and J by 8 bases, leaving 11 bases between them. The length of the CDR3 is 14 residues. As DNA, the CDR3 is TGTGCCAGCAGTTTATATCGGCAGGGGGAAAAACTGTTTTTT. It translates to CASSLYRQGEKLFF. The full variable domain, in which reference TRBV27 and TRBJ1-4 provide the parts outside the CDR3, is EAQVTQNPRYLITVTGKKLTVTCSQNMNHEYMSWYRQDPGLGLRQIYYSMNVEVTDKGDVPEGYKVSRKEKRNFPLILESPSPNQTSLYFCASSLYRQGEKLFFGSGTQLSVL.

The gene calls are TRBV11-2 and TRBJ1-5; no reliable D call. V gave up 0 bases and J gave up 6 bases, with 9 bases separating them. The CDR3 is 14 residues long. The germline gives CDR1 SGHAT, CDR2 FQNNGV. DNA for the CDR3: TGTGCCAGCAGCTTAGACCCACGGGCTCAGCCCCAGCATTTT. Its protein is CASSLDPRAQPQHF. Using reference TRBV11-2 and TRBJ1-5 for the parts outside the CDR3, the full variable domain is EAGVAQSPRYKIIEKRQSVAFWCNPISGHATLYWYQQILGQGPKLLIQFQNNGVVDDSQLPKDRFSAERLKGVDSTLKIQPAKLEDSAVYLCASSLDPRAQPQHFGDGTRLSIL.

The chain links TRBV30 to TRBJ2-7, with D unclear. V lost 2 bases and J lost 2, with 10 bases in between. Germline V gives CDR1 GTSNPN, CDR2 SVGIG (reference sequence). The CDR3 is 13 amino acids. The CDR3 DNA reads TGTGCCTGGAGTAGAATTTTCGCCTACGAGCAGTACTTC. Amino acid sequence: CAWSRIFAYEQYF.

The V gene is TRBV20-1, the J gene TRBJ1-4, with D possibly TRBD1 on 5 matching bases. Between the trimmed V and J ends, which lost 1 base and 8 bases, there was a span of 8 bases. Germline-derived CDR1 and CDR2 are DFQATT and SNEGSKA (reference sequence). The CDR3 consists of 12 residues. CDR3 DNA sequence: TGCAGTGCTAGAGGCAGGGAGGAAAAACTGTTTTTT. It translates to CSARGREEKLFF.

This clonotype showed up just once. V is TRBV28 and J is TRBJ2-7; TRBD2 aligns across 7 bases. The V gene end was trimmed by 4 bases and the J gene end by 3 bases; junction bases not matched to a gene: 9. This CDR3 comprises 15 residues. Germline V lookup: CDR1 MDHEN, CDR2 SYDVKM. DNA of the CDR3: TGTGCCAGCAGTTACCCTCAGCGGGGAGGCTACGAGCAGTACTTC. This gives the protein CASSYPQRGGYEQYF.

The chain joins TRBV7-2 to TRBJ2-3; D uncertain. The CDR3 spans 18 residues. Per the germline V gene, CDR1 is SGHTA and CDR2 is FQGNSA. The V and J ends lost 2 bases and 3 bases respectively, with 21 bases between them. As DNA, the CDR3 is TGTGCCAGCAGCTTAAGACGACCCGCCACAACCCGTACAGATACGCAGTATTTT. Amino acids: CASSLRRPATTRTDTQYF.

This clonotype has only one observation. This rearrangement joins TRBV7-8 to TRBJ2-2; TRBD2 is a possible D gene (5 bases). V gave up 0 bases and J gave up 3 bases, with 17 bases separating them. This CDR3 is built from 18 residues. CDR1 and CDR2 (germline): SGHVS, FQNEAQ. The CDR3 DNA reads as TGTGCCAGCAGCTTAGCGGGATATTCGGGATTGGACACCGGGGAGCTGTTTTTT. As protein: CASSLAGYSGLDTGELFF.

The chain is built from TRBV2 and TRBJ2-1; 7 positions agree with TRBD1. The CDR3 consists of 12 residues. In germline, CDR1 is SNHLY, CDR2 FYNNEI. The junction had 4 bases not matched to a gene; V was cut back by 6 bases and J by 8 bases. The CDR3: CASRGQIDEQFF. DNA of the CDR3: TGTGCCAGCAGGGGACAGATAGATGAGCAGTTCTTC.

V is TRBV5-1 and J is TRBJ2-7; 7 bases agree with TRBD1. The length of the CDR3 is 14 residues. V dropped 0 bases and J dropped 6; count of bases not matched to a gene: 6. Germline V gene lookup returns CDR1 SGHRS and CDR2 YFSETQ. CDR3 in DNA: TGCGCCAGCAGCTTGGAGGGACAGATCCCCGAGCAGTACTTC. This gives the protein CASSLEGQIPEQYF.

The rearrangement joins TRBV4-1 to TRBJ2-7, with D possibly matching TRBD2 (6 bases). The CDR3 has 15 amino acids. Trimming left V 1 base short and J 2 bases short, with 12 bases between. CDR1 and CDR2 from the germline V gene are MGHRA and YSYEKL. The CDR3 DNA reads TGCGCCAGCAGCCAAGCAAATCCGGGGGCCTACGAGCAGTACTTC. Encoded protein: CASSQANPGAYEQYF.